The 28 T cell receptor beta chains presented below share a single source sample, sequenced in a study of identical twins. MiXCR, applied by TCRdb to the 5' RACE reads, yields one record per CDR3 protein. The sample has approximately 590,000 distinct CDR3 sequences, 9% to 10% seen once. These data were likewise used in another study, on yellow fever vaccine responses in identical twins.

The source material was PBMCs. These receptors were taken from a woman between 18 and 29 years old in good health.

The rearrangement uses TRBV11-2 and TRBJ1-4; weak D call: TRBD1 (6 bases). The V end was cut by 5 bases, the J end by 0 bases, with 10 bases between. Germline V gene data show CDR1 as SGHAT and CDR2 as FQNNGV. The CDR3 has 15 amino acids. The CDR3 loop is CASSSRTATNEKLFF. The CDR3 DNA is TGTGCCAGCAGCAGCCGGACAGCAACTAATGAAAAACTGTTTTTT.

This clonotype has ten or more counts. The genes are TRBV12-3 or TRBV12-4 and TRBJ1-5; 7 nucleotides match TRBD1. V lost 5 bases, J lost 8 bases, and 15 bases stayed unmatched. The CDR3 runs 16 residues. The CDR3 loop reads CASSHDRASREEPQHF. In DNA form, the CDR3 reads TGTGCCAGCAGTCACGACAGGGCCTCCCGGGAGGAGCCCCAGCATTTT.

This clonotype was counted a few times. V and J are TRBV19 and TRBJ1-1; D unclear. CDR1 is LNHDA and CDR2 is SQIVND in the germline V gene (reference sequence). The V gene lost 3 bases and the J gene lost 4 bases, with 12 bases spanning the gap. This CDR3 comprises 14 residues. The CDR3 sequence: CASSMTPGATEAFF. CDR3 bases: TGTGCCAGTAGTATGACCCCGGGCGCCACTGAAGCTTTCTTT.

This clonotype was detected ten times or more. The chain combines TRBV7-8 with TRBJ2-7; D gene unclear. CDR3 size: 13 residues. Germline V gene lookup returns CDR1 SGHVS and CDR2 FQNEAQ. Trimming removed 3 bases from V and 1 base from J, with 7 bases in between. CDR3: CASSLGFSYEQYF. CDR3 DNA sequence: TGTGCCAGCAGCTTGGGCTTTTCCTACGAGCAGTACTTC.

This clonotype was observed at least ten times. This chain joins TRBV10-2 and TRBJ2-7, with D maybe TRBD2 (5 bases). Trimming took 7 bases from V and 1 from J, leaving 5 bases between them. Germline V CDR1 and CDR2: WSHSY, SAAADI. The CDR3 contains 11 residues. The CDR3: CASTGSYEQYF. CDR3 nucleotides: TGCGCCAGCACGGGATCCTACGAGCAGTACTTC.

This clonotype was counted between two and nine times. This rearrangement joins TRBV7-9 to TRBJ2-1; TRBD1 agrees at 8 bases. The junction had 12 bases not matched to a gene; V was cut back by 5 bases and J by 6 bases. CDR1 is SEHNR, CDR2 FQNEAQ, per germline (reference sequence). The CDR3 has 16 residues. The DNA of the CDR3 is TGTGCCAGCAGCAACACCAGGGGGCCAAGGGGCAATGAGCAGTTCTTC. It encodes CASSNTRGPRGNEQFF.

J is TRBJ2-1 and V is TRBV7-2; TRBD1 matches 9 bases. Per germline, CDR1 SGHTA and CDR2 FQGNSA. This CDR3 comprises 14 residues. The V and J ends lost 4 bases and 9 bases, in that order; junction bases with no gene match: 7. DNA of the CDR3: TGTGCCAGCAGCTCGAGCGGACAGGGGACTGAGCAGTTCTTC. Translated, it gives CASSSSGQGTEQFF.

A few counts support this clonotype. The chain carries TRBV19 and TRBJ2-7, with 9 bases aligning to TRBD1. Germline values: CDR1 LNHDA, CDR2 SQIVND (reference sequence). The CDR3 length is 15 residues. V trimming: 3 bases; J trimming: 2 bases; junction bases outside the gene matches: 5. In DNA form, the CDR3 reads TGTGCCAGTAGTATCCCTACAGGGGGCCCCTACGAGCAGTACTTC. Translation: CASSIPTGGPYEQYF.

This clonotype appeared many times. The gene calls are TRBV9 and TRBJ2-2; D is ambiguous. The V and J ends lost 2 bases and 2 bases respectively, with 4 bases between them. CDR1 and CDR2 (germline): SGDLS, YYNGEE. This CDR3 has 13 residues. DNA of the CDR3: TGTGCCAGCAGCGTCGATAACACCGGGGAGCTGTTTTTT. As protein: CASSVDNTGELFF.

This clonotype occurred many times. The chain recombines TRBV5-1 with TRBJ2-1; the D is unclear. Germline CDR1 and CDR2: SGHRS and YFSETQ. V was pared by 0 bases and J by 1 base, with 8 bases between. CDR3 size: 15 residues. CDR3 protein: CASSLAVLSYNEQFF. The CDR3 DNA reads TGCGCCAGCAGCTTGGCGGTTCTATCCTACAATGAGCAGTTCTTC. Variable domain in full (rest from reference TRBV5-1 and TRBJ2-1): KAGVTQTPRYLIKTRGQQVTLSCSPISGHRSVSWYQQTPGQGLQFLFEYFSETQRNKGNFPGRFSGRQFSNSRSEMNVSTLELGDSALYLCASSLAVLSYNEQFFGPGTRLTVL.

The J gene is TRBJ2-4, the V gene TRBV6-2 or TRBV6-3, with TRBD1 as a possible D gene (5 bases). Germline CDR1 reads MNHEY; CDR2 reads SVGEGT. V was clipped by 2 bases and J by 8 bases, with 10 bases between them. The CDR3 loop spans 13 amino acids. CDR3 bases: TGTGCCAGCAGTTACGACAGCACGGACATTCAGTACTTC. This gives the protein CASSYDSTDIQYF.

The CDR3 DNA reads TGCAGCGGGAGGACTAGCGGGGAGACCCAGTACTTC. This gives the protein CSGRTSGETQYF. This chain uses TRBV29-1 with TRBJ2-5; 11 bases align to TRBD2. This CDR3 comprises 12 residues. The V and J ends lost 7 bases and 5 bases, in that order; junction bases with no gene match: 3. Germline V gene sequence: CDR1 SQVTM, CDR2 ANQGSEA. The complete variable domain, with remaining parts taken from reference TRBV29-1 and TRBJ2-5, reads SAVISQKPSRDICQRGTSLTIQCQVDSQVTMMFWYRQQPGQSLTLIATANQGSEATYESGFVIDKFPISRPNLTFSTLTVSNMSPEDSSIYLCSGRTSGETQYFGPGTRLLVL.

The rearrangement uses TRBV5-1 and TRBJ2-3, with D unclear. The CDR3 covers 14 residues. CDR1 and CDR2 (germline): SGHRS, YFSETQ. Trimming pared 4 bases from V and 0 bases from J, leaving 9 bases between. The CDR3 region is CASSPPQSTDTQYF. The CDR3 nucleotides are TGCGCCAGCAGCCCCCCGCAAAGCACAGATACGCAGTATTTT.

The table lists this clonotype with a few counts. V is TRBV10-3 and J is TRBJ2-1, with D tentatively TRBD2 (5 bases). Germline CDR1 reads ENHRY; CDR2 reads SYGVKD. The CDR3 runs to 17 residues. V lost 0 bases to trimming and J lost 5 bases, with 17 bases between them. The CDR3, as DNA: TGTGCCATCAGTGAGTCAGGGCTAGCTAAGTCTGACAATGAGCAGTTCTTC. Translated, it gives CAISESGLAKSDNEQFF.

This clonotype was found many times. CDR3 nucleotide sequence: TGCGCCAGCAGCGCCAGCGTCACAGGGGACAGGTACTTC. It codes for CASSASVTGDRYF. The gene calls are TRBV5-1 and TRBJ2-7; TRBD1 matches 7 bases. The germline V gene has CDR1 SGHRS and CDR2 YFSETQ. CDR3 length: 13 amino acids. Trimming at V came to 4 bases and at J to 12 bases, leaving 13 bases not matched to a gene.

This clonotype was seen a few times. Sequence at one end of the junction differs from germline and may be a read error. This sequence joins TRBV18 and TRBJ2-5; 7 nucleotides line up with TRBD1. This CDR3 has 14 amino acids. Germline lookup yields CDR1 KGHSH and CDR2 LQKENI. DNA for the CDR3: TGTGCCAGCTCTCCACAGACAGGGCGAGAGACCCAGTACTTC. Translated: CASSPQTGRETQYF.

The V call is TRBV27, the J call TRBJ2-1; 8 positions match TRBD2. V gave up 3 bases and J gave up 4 bases; unmatched junction bases: 23. Germline V gives CDR1 MNHEY, CDR2 SMNVEV (reference sequence). This CDR3 comprises 21 residues. The DNA of the CDR3 is TGTGCCAGCAGTTTGGGACGTACGGGACTAGTCTCTCGATTTATATACAATGAGCAGTTCTTC. This translates into CASSLGRTGLVSRFIYNEQFF.

V and J are TRBV11-2 and TRBJ2-5; 8 bases are shared with TRBD2. Losses at the gene ends were 5 bases for V and 5 bases for J; bases not matched to a gene: 10. Germline CDR1 is SGHAT and CDR2 is FQNNGV. The CDR3 contains 15 residues. This chain's CDR3 is CASSPYSGAGETQYF. In DNA, the CDR3 is TGTGCCAGCAGCCCCTATAGCGGGGCGGGGGAGACCCAGTACTTC. Supplemented by reference TRBV11-2 and TRBJ2-5, the full variable domain reads EAGVAQSPRYKIIEKRQSVAFWCNPISGHATLYWYQQILGQGPKLLIQFQNNGVVDDSQLPKDRFSAERLKGVDSTLKIQPAKLEDSAVYLCASSPYSGAGETQYFGPGTRLLVL.

V and J are TRBV5-1 and TRBJ2-5, with D perhaps TRBD2 (5 bases). The CDR3 consists of 15 residues. Germline V gene lookup returns CDR1 SGHRS and CDR2 YFSETQ. The V end was cut by 4 bases, the J end by 5 bases, with 18 bases between. The CDR3 sequence is CASSPGRLVSETQYF. In nucleotides, the CDR3 is TGCGCCAGCAGCCCTGGGAGATTAGTCTCGGAGACCCAGTACTTC.

The CDR3 reads CSATETSGRTDTQYF. The CDR3 DNA follows: TGCAGTGCCACGGAGACTAGCGGGAGGACAGATACGCAGTATTTT. The chain employs TRBV20-1 and TRBJ2-3; 13 bases line up with TRBD2. Trimming cost V 6 bases and J 3 bases; bases outside gene matches: 6. The CDR3 extends over 15 amino acids. Germline CDR1 reads DFQATT; CDR2 reads SNEGSKA (reference sequence).

Only a few counts were recorded for this clonotype. V is TRBV6-1 and J is TRBJ1-4; weak D call: TRBD1 (5 bases). The CDR3 runs to 16 residues. V was cut by 6 bases and J by 4 bases, with 18 bases left in between. Germline V gives CDR1 MNHNS, CDR2 SASEGT. In DNA form, the CDR3 reads TGTGCCAGCAGCCCATCCCGACAGACCCGTAATGAAAAACTGTTTTTT. Residues: CASSPSRQTRNEKLFF.

This clonotype was seen many times. The chain combines TRBV7-9 with TRBJ2-1, with 8 bases that match TRBD2. The CDR3 has 16 amino acids. After removal of 5 bases from V and 7 bases from J, the junction contained 13 bases not matched to a gene. The germline CDR1 and CDR2 sequences are SEHNR and FQNEAQ (reference sequence). CDR3 residues: CASSPAGGLRTNEQFF. For the CDR3, the DNA is TGTGCCAGCAGCCCGGCGGGGGGCCTCCGGACAAATGAGCAGTTCTTC. Drawing the rest from reference TRBV7-9 and TRBJ2-1, the complete variable domain is DTGVSQNPRHKITKRGQNVTFRCDPISEHNRLYWYRQTLGQGPEFLTYFQNEAQLEKSRLLSDRFSAERPKGSFSTLEIQRTEQGDSAMYLCASSPAGGLRTNEQFFGPGTRLTVL.

This clonotype was counted many times. The chain employs TRBV3-1 and TRBJ2-5; 10 bases agree with TRBD2. With 2 bases clipped from V and 4 bases from J, the junction kept 4 bases outside the gene matches. Germline V lookup: CDR1 LGHDT, CDR2 YNNKEL (reference sequence). The CDR3 length is 15 residues. The CDR3 protein is CASSQNLAGVETQYF. The CDR3 DNA sequence: TGTGCCAGCAGCCAAAATCTAGCGGGAGTAGAGACCCAGTACTTC.

This clonotype was observed at least ten times. This chain joins TRBV14 and TRBJ2-1, with D uncertain. The germline V and J ends were trimmed by 2 bases and 6 bases, with 11 bases remaining between them. The germline CDR1 and CDR2 sequences are SGHDN and FVKESK. This CDR3 region has 14 residues. The CDR3 loop is CASSQLSPGNEQFF. DNA for the CDR3: TGTGCCAGCAGCCAACTATCTCCAGGCAATGAGCAGTTCTTC. The full variable domain, with the rest looked up from reference TRBV14 and TRBJ2-1, is EAGVTQFPSHSVIEKGQTVTLRCDPISGHDNLYWYRRVMGKEIKFLLHFVKESKQDESGMPNNRFLAERTGGTYSTLKVQPAELEDSGVYFCASSQLSPGNEQFFGPGTRLTVL.

CDR3 loop: CASSIYSYNEQFF. In DNA, the CDR3 is TGTGCCAGCTCAATATACAGTTACAATGAGCAGTTCTTC. The chain has TRBV18 and TRBJ2-1; D not resolved. Trimming shortened V by 5 bases and J by 4 bases, and 9 bases separated the two germline ends. The CDR3 totals 13 residues. CDR1 and CDR2 from the germline V gene are KGHSH and LQKENI.

Details on this clonotype: A much larger clone is a single base away; this may be a read error. V and J are TRBV3-1 and TRBJ2-2; D not certain. CDR1 is LGHDT, CDR2 YNNKEL, per germline (reference sequence). The CDR3 extends over 15 amino acids. In nucleotides, the CDR3 is TGTGCCTGCAGCCCTGAGGCCAGGAACACCGGGGAGCTGTTTTTT. This gives the protein CACSPEARNTGELFF.

The gene calls are TRBV12-5 and TRBJ2-1; D not certain. Germline CDR1 and CDR2: LGHNT and FRNRAP. This CDR3 comprises 12 residues. Trimming removed 3 bases at V and 5 bases at J, with 5 bases between. In DNA form, the CDR3 reads TGTGCTAGTGGTTTCCGGCACAATGAGCAGTTCTTC. It yields the protein CASGFRHNEQFF. The full variable domain, rest sourced from reference TRBV12-5 and TRBJ2-1, is DARVTQTPRHKVTEMGQEVTMRCQPILGHNTVFWYRQTMMQGLELLAYFRNRAPLDDSGMPKDRFSAEMPDATLATLKIQPSEPRDSAVYFCASGFRHNEQFFGPGTRLTVL.

This clonotype was counted only a few times. The rearrangement joins TRBV6-1 to TRBJ2-4; D is perhaps TRBD1 (5 bases). Germline V gene sequence: CDR1 MNHNS, CDR2 SASEGT. Deletions cut 9 bases from V and 3 bases from J, with 12 bases between. The CDR3 is 13 amino acids. The CDR3 DNA sequence: TGTGCCAGACCCAGGGTTCGCAAAAACATTCAGTACTTC. Translated: CARPRVRKNIQYF.